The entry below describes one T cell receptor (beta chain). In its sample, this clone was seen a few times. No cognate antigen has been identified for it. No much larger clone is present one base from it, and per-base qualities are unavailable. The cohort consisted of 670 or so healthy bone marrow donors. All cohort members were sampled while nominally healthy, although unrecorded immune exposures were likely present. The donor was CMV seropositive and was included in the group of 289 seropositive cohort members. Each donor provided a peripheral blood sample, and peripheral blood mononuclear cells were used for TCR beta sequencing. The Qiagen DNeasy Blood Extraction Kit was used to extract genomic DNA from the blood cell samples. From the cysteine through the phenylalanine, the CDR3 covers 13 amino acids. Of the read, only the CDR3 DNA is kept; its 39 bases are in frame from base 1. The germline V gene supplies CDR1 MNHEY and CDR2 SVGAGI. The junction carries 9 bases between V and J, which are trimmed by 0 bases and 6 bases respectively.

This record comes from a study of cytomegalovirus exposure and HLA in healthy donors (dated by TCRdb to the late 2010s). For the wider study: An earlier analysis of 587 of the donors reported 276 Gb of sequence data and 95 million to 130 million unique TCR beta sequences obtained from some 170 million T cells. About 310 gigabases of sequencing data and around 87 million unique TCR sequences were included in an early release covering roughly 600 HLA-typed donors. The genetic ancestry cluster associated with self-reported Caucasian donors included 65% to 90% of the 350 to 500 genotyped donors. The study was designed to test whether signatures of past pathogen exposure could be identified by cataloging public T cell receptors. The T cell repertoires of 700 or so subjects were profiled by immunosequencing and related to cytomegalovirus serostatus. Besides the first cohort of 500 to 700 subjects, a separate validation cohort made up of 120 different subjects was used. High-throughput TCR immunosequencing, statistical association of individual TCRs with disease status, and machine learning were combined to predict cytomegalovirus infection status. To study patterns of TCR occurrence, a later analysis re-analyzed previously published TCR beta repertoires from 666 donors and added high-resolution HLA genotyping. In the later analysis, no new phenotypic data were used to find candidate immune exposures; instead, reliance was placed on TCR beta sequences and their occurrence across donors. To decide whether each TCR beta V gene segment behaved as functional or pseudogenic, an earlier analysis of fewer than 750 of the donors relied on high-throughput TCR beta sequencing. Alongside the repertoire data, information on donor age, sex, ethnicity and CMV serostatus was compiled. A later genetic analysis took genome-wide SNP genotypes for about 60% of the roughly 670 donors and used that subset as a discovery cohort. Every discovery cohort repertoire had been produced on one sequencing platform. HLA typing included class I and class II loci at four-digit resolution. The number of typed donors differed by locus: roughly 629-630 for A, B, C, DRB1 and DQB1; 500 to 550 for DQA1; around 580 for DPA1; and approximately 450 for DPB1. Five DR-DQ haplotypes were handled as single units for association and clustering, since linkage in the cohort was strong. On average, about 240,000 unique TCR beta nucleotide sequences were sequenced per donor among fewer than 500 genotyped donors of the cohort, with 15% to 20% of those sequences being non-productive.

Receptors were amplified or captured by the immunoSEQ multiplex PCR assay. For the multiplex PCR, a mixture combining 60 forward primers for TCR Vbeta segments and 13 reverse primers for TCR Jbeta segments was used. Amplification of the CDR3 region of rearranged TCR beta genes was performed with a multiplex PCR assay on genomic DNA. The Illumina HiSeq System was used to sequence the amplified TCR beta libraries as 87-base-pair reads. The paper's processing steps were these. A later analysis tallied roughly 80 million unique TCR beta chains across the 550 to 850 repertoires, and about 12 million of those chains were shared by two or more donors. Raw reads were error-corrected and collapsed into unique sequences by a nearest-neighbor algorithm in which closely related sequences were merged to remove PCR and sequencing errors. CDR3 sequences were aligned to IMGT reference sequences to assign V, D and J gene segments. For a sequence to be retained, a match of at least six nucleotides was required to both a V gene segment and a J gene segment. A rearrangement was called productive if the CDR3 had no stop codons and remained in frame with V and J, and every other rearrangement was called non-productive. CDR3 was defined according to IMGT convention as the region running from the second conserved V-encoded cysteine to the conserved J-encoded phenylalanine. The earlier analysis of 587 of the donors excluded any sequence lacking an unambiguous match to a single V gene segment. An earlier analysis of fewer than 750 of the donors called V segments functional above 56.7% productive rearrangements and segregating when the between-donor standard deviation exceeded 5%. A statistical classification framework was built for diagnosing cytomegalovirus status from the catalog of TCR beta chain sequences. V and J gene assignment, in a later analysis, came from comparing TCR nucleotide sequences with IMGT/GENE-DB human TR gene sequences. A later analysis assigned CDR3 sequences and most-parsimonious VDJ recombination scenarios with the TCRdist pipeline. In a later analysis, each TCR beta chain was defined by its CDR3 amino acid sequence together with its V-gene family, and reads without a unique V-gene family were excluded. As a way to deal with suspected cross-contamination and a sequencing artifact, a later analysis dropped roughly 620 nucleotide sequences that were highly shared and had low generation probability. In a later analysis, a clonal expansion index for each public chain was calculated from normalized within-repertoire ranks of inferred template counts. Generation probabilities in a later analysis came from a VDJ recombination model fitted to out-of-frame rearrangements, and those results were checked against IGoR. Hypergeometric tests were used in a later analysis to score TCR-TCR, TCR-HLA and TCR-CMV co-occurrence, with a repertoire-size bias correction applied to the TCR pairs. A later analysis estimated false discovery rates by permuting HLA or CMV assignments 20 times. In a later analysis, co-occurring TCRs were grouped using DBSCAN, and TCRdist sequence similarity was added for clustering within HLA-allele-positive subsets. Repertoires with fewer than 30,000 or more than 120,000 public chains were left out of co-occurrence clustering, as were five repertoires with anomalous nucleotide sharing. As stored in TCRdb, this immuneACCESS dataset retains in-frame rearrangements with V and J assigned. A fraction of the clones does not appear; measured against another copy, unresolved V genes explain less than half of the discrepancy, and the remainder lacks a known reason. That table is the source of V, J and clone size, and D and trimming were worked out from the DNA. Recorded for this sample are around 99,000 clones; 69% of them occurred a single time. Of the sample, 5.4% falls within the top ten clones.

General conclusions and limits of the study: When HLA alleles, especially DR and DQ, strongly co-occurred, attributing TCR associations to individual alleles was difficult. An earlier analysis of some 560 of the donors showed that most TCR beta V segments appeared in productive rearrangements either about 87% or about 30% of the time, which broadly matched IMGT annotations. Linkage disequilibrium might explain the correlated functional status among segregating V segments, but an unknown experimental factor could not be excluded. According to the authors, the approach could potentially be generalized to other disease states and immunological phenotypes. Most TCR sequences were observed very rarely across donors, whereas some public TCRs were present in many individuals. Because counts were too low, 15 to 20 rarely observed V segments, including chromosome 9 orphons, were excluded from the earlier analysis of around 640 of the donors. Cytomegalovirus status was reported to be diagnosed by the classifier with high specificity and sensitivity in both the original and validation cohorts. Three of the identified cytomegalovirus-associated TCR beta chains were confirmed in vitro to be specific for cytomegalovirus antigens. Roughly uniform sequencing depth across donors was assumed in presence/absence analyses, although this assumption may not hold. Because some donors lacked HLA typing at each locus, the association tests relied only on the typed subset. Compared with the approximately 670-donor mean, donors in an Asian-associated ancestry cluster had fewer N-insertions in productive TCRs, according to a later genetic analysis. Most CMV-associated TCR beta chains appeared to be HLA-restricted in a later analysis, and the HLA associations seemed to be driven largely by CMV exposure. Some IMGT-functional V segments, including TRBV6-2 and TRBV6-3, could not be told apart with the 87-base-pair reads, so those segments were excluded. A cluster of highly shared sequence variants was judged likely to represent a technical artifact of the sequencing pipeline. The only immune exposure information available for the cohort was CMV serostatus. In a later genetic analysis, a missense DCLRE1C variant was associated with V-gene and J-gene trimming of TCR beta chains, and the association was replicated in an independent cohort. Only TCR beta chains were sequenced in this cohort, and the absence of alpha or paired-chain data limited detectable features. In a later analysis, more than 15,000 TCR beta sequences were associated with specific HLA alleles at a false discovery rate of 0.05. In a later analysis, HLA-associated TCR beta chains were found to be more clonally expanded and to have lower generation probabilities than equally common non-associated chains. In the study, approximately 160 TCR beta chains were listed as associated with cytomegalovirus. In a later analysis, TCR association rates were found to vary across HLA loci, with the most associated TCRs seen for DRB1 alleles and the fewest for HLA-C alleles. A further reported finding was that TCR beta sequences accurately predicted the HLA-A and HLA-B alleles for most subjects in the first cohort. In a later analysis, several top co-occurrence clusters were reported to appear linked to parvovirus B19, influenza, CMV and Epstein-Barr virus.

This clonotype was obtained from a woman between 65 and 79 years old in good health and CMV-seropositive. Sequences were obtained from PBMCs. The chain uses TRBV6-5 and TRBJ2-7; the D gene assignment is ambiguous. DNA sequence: TGTGCCAGCAGTTACTCTCTAGGATCCGAGCAGTACTTC. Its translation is CASSYSLGSEQYF.